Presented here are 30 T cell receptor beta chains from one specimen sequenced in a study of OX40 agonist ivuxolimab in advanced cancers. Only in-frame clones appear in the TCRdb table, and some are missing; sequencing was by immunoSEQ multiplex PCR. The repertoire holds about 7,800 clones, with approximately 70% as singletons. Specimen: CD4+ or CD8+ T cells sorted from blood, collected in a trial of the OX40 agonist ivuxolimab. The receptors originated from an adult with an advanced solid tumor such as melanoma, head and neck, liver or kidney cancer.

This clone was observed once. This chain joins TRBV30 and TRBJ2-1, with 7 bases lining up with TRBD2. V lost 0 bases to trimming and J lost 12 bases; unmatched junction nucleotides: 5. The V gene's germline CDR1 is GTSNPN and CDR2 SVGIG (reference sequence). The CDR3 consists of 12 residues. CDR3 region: CAWSVGSGVQFF. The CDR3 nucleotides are TGTGCCTGGAGTGTAGGAAGCGGGGTGCAGTTCTTC.

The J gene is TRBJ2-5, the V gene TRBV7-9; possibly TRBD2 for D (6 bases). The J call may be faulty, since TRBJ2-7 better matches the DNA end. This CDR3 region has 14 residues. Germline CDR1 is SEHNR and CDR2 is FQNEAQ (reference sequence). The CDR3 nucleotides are TGTGCCAGCAGCTTAGAGGGGACTCCCTACGAGCAGTACTTC. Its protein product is CASSLEGTPYEQYF.

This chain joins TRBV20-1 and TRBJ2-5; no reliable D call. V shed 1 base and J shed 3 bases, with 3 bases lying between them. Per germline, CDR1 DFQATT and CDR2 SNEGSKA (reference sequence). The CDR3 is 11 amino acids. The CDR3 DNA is TGCAGTGCTAGAGGAGAAGAGACCCAGTACTTC. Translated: CSARGEETQYF.

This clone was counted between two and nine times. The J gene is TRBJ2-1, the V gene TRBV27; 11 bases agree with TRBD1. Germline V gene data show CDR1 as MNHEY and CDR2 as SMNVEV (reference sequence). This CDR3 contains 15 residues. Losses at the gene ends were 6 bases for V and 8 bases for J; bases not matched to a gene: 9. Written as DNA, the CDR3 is TGTGCCAGCAGATATGGGACAGGGGGTGTCGATGAGCAGTTCTTC. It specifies CASRYGTGGVDEQFF.

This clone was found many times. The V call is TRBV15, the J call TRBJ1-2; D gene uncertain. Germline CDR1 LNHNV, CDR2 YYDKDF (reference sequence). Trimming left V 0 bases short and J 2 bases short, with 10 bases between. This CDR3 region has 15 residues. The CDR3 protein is CATSRDRGPNYGYTF. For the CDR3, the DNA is TGTGCCACCAGCAGAGATCGTGGACCCAACTATGGCTACACCTTC.

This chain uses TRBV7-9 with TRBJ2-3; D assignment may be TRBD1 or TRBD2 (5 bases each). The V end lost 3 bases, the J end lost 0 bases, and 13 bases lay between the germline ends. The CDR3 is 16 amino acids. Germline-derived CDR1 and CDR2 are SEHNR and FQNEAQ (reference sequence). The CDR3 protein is CASSLQFGASTDTQYF. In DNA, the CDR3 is TGTGCCAGCAGCTTGCAGTTCGGGGCTAGCACAGATACGCAGTATTTT.

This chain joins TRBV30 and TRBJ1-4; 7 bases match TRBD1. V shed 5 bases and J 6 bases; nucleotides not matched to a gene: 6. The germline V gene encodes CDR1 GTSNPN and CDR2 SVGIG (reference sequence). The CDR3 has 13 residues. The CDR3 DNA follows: TGTGCCTGGGCCGGGACAGAGCATGAAAAACTGTTTTTT. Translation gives CAWAGTEHEKLFF.

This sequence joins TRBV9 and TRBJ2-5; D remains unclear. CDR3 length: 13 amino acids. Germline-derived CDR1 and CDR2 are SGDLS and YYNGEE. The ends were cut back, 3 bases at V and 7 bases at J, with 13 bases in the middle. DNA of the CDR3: TGTGCCAGCAGCGATGGTTCCTTGGGGACCCAGTACTTC. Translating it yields CASSDGSLGTQYF.

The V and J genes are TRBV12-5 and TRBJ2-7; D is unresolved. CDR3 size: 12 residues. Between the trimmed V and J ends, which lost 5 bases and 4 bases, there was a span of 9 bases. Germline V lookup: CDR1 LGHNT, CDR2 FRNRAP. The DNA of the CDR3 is TGTGCTAGTGGTCCCACGCGGTACGAGCAGTACTTC. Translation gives CASGPTRYEQYF.

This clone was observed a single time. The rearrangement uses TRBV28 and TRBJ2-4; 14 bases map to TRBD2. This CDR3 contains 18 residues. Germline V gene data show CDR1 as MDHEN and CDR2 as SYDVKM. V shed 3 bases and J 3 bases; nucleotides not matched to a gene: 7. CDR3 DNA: TGTGCCAGCAGTTTCAGACTAGCGGGGGGGCTGGGCAAAAACATTCAGTACTTC. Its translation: CASSFRLAGGLGKNIQYF.

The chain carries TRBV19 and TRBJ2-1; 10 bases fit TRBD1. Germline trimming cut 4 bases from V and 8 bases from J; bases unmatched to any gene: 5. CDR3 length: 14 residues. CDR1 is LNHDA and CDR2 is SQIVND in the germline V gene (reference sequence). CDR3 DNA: TGTGCCAGTAGTAAGACAGGGGGCGGGTATGAGCAGTTCTTC. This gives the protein CASSKTGGGYEQFF.

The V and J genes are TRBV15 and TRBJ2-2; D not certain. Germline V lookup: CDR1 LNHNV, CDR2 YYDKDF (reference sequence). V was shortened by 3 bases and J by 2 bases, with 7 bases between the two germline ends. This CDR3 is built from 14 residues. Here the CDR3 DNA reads TGTGCCACCAGCAGGTTCCATAACACCGGGGAGCTGTTTTTT. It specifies CATSRFHNTGELFF.

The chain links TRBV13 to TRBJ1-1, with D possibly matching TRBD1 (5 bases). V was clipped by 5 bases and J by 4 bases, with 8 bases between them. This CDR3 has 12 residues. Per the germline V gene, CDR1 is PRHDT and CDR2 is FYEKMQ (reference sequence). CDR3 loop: CASSPQGTEAFF. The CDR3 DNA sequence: TGTGCCAGCAGCCCCCAGGGCACTGAAGCTTTCTTT.

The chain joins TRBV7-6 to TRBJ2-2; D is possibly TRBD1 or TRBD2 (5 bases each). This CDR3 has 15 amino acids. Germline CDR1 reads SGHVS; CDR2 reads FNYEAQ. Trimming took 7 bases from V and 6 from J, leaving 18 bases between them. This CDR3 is CASKSVARGAGELFF. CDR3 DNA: TGTGCCAGCAAGTCGGTGGCTAGAGGGGCCGGGGAGCTGTTTTTT.

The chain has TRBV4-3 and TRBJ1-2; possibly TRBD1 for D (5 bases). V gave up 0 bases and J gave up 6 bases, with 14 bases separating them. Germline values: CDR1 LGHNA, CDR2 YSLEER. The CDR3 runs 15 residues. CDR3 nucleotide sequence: TGCGCCAGCAGCCAAGATGGGGCCCGGCAGAATGGCTACACCTTC. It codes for CASSQDGARQNGYTF.

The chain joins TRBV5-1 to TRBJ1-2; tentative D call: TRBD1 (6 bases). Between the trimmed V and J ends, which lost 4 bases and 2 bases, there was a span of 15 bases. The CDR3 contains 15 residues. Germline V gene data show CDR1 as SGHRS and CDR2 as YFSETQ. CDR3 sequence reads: CASSKRTDRNYGYTF. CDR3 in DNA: TGCGCCAGCAGCAAACGGACAGATCGGAACTATGGCTACACCTTC.

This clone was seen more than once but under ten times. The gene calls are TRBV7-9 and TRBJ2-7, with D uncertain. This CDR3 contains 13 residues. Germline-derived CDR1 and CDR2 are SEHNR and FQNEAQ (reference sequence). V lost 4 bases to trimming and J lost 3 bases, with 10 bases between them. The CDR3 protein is CASSSPVDYEQYF. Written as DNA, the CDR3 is TGTGCCAGCAGCTCCCCGGTGGACTACGAGCAGTACTTC.

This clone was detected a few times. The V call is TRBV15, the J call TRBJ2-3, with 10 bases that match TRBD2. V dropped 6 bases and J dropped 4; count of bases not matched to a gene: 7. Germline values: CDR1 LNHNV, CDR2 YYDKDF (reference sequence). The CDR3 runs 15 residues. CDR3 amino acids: CATRSGRAPADTQYF. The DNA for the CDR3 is TGTGCCACCAGGAGCGGGAGGGCCCCCGCAGATACGCAGTATTTT.

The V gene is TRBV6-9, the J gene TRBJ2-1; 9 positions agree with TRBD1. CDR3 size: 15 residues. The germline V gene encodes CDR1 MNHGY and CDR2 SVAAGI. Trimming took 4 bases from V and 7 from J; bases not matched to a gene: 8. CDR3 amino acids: CASSFETGGRNEQFF. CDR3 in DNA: TGTGCCAGCAGTTTCGAGACAGGGGGGAGGAATGAGCAGTTCTTC.

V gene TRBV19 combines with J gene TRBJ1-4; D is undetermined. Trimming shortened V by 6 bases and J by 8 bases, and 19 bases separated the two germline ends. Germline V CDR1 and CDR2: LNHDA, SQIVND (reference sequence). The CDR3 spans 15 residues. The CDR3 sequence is CASRWAGGNGEKLFF. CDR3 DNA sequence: TGTGCCAGTAGATGGGCCGGAGGGAACGGCGAAAAACTGTTTTTT.

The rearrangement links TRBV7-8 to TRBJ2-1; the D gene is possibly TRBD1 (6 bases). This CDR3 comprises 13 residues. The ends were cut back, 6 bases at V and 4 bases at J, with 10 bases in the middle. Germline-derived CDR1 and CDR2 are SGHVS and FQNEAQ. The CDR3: CASSSQGYNEQFF. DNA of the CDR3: TGTGCCAGCAGTTCCCAGGGGTACAATGAGCAGTTCTTC.

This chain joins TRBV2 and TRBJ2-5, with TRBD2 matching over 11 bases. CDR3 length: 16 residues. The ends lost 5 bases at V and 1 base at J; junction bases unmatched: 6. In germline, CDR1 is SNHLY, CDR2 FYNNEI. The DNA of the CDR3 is TGTGCCAGCAGTATAACTAGCGGGGGACGCCAAGAGACCCAGTACTTC. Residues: CASSITSGGRQETQYF.

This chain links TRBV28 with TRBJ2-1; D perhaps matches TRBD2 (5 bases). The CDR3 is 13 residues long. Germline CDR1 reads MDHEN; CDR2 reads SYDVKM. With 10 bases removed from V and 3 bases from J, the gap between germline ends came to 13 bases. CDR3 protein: CAILGRIYNEQFF. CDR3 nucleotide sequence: TGTGCCATCTTAGGGAGAATCTACAATGAGCAGTTCTTC.

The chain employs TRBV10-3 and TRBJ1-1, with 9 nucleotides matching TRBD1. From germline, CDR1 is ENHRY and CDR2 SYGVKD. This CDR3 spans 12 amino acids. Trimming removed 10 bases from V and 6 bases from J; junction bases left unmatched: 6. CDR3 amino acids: CASGQGRSEAFF. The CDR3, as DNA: TGTGCCAGCGGACAGGGGAGGTCTGAAGCTTTCTTT.

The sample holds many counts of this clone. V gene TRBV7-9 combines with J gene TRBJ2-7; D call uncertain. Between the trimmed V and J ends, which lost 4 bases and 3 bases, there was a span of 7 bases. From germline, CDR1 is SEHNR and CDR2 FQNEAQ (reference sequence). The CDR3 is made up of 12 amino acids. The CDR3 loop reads CASSWNSYEQYF. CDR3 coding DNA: TGTGCCAGCAGCTGGAACAGCTACGAGCAGTACTTC.

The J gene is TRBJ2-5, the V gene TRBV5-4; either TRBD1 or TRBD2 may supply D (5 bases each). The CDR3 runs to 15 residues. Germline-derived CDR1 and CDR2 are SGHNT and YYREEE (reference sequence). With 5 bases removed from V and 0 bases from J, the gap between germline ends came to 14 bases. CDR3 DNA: TGTGCCAGCAGGAGCCCGGGACCCCACCAAGAGACCCAGTACTTC. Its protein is CASRSPGPHQETQYF.

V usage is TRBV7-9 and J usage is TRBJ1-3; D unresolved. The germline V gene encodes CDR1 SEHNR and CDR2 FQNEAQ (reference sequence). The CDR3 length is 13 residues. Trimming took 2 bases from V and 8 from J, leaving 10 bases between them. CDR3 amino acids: CASSLTPWDTIYF. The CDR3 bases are TGTGCCAGCAGCTTAACCCCCTGGGACACCATATATTTT.

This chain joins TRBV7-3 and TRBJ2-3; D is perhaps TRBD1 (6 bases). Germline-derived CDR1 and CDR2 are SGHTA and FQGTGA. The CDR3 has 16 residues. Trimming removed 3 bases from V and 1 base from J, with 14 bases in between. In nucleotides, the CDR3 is TGTGCCAGCAGCTTTACAGGGTGGGGAGGCACAGATACGCAGTATTTT. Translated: CASSFTGWGGTDTQYF.

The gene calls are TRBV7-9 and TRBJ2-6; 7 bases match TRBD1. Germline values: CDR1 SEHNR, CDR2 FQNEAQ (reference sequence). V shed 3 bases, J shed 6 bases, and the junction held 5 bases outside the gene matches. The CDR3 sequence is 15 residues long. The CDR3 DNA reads TGTGCCAGCAGCTTTCCACAGGGGCTGGCCAACGTCCTGACTTTC. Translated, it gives CASSFPQGLANVLTF.

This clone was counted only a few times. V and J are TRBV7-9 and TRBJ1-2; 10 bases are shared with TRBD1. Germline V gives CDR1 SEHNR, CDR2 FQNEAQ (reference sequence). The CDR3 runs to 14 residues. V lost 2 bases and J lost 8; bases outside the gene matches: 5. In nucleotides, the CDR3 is TGTGCCAGCAGCTTACTGACAGGGGGCGAAGGCTACACCTTC. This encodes CASSLLTGGEGYTF.